The present entry profiles one T cell receptor beta chain with its context. Antigen: not known. Trimming at V came to 1 base and at J to 5 bases, leaving 1 base not matched to a gene. Per the germline V gene, CDR1 is LGHNT and CDR2 is FRNRAP. CDR3 length: 13 amino acids. The PCR made use of 60 Vbeta and 13 Jbeta primers. Sequencing used immunoSEQ multiplex PCR; TCRdb keeps in-frame clones, though not all of them. The table includes approximately 150,000 clones, 63% detected once. The data derive from a study of cytomegalovirus exposure and HLA in healthy donors. Study findings and constraints: In an earlier analysis, most TCR beta V segments were productive about 87% or about 30% of the time.

Sequencing used PBMCs. The chain couples TRBV12-5 to TRBJ1-1; 7 bases map to TRBD1. This TCR derives from a woman aged 60-75 years in good health and CMV-seropositive. CDR3 DNA: TGTGCTAGTGGTTTGGCAGGGGGGACTGAAGCTTTCTTT. It translates to CASGLAGGTEAFF.